This T cell receptor (beta chain) was identified in a study of OX40 agonist ivuxolimab in advanced cancers. Clones were read by immunoSEQ multiplex PCR, and TCRdb kept only the in-frame ones, dropping some. Counted here are more than 65,000 clones, about 91% occurring once; the ten biggest clones make up around 0.56%. Germline lookup yields CDR1 LNHNV and CDR2 YYDKDF (reference sequence). Deletions cut 0 bases from V and 7 bases from J, with 12 bases between. CDR3 length: 15 amino acids. The rearrangement joins TRBV15 to TRBJ1-4; D not resolved. Sequencing was performed on CD4+ or CD8+ T cells sorted from blood, taken in a trial of the OX40 agonist ivuxolimab. This clonotype was obtained from an adult with an advanced solid tumor such as melanoma, head and neck, liver or kidney cancer. The CDR3 loop reads CATSREGGSGEKLFF. As DNA, the CDR3 is TGTGCCACCAGCAGAGAGGGCGGTTCGGGTGAAAAACTGTTTTTT.